This TCR beta chain was identified in a study of Graves' ophthalmopathy and Graves' hyperthyroidism. Losses at the gene ends were 4 bases for V and 7 bases for J; bases not matched to a gene: 5. The CDR3 runs 14 residues. Amplified material comprised TCR beta CDR3 regions derived from RNA transcripts. Scientists carried out first-round RT-PCR using HTBI primers and then a second-round multiplex PCR. TCRdb independently ran MiXCR on the multiplex PCR reads; one entry per CDR3 protein. Of around 340,000 distinct CDR3 sequences in the sample, roughly a sixth were seen once. The receptor was isolated from an adult man with Graves' ophthalmopathy. Sequences were obtained from peripheral blood. The rearrangement uses TRBV12-3 or TRBV12-4 and TRBJ2-1; 9 bases match TRBD1. CDR3 residues: CASSYRGQWNEQFF. The CDR3 bases are TGTGCCAGCAGTTACAGGGGGCAATGGAATGAGCAGTTCTTC.